The 15 T cell receptor beta chains below come from one sample, sequenced in a study of cytomegalovirus exposure and HLA in healthy donors. PCR employed 60 Vbeta and 13 Jbeta primers. The table came from immunoSEQ multiplex PCR; TCRdb's copy has only in-frame clones and leaves some out. Of nearly 110,000 clones listed, under 80% are singletons. The sequenced material came from PBMCs. The origin of the receptors is a woman aged 40 to 50 in good health and CMV-seropositive.

V usage is TRBV13 and J usage is TRBJ2-7, with TRBD1 matching 8 bases. This CDR3 is built from 12 residues. The germline V gene encodes CDR1 PRHDT and CDR2 FYEKMQ (reference sequence). Trimming removed 4 bases from V and 7 bases from J; junction bases left unmatched: 3. In DNA, the CDR3 is TGTGCCAGCAGCTCGACAGGGGTGGAGCAGTACTTC. Its translation is CASSSTGVEQYF.

The chain is built from TRBV7-6 and TRBJ1-1; D gene ambiguous. Trimming took 1 base from V and 0 from J, leaving 12 bases between them. CDR1 and CDR2 from the germline V gene are SGHVS and FNYEAQ. The CDR3 runs 16 residues. The chain's CDR3 is CASSLGANVMNTEAFF. In nucleotides, the CDR3 is TGTGCCAGCAGCTTAGGGGCAAACGTCATGAACACTGAAGCTTTCTTT. The whole variable domain, remainder taken from reference TRBV7-6 and TRBJ1-1, is GAGVSQSPRYKVTKRGQDVALRCDPISGHVSLYWYRQALGQGPEFLTYFNYEAQQDKSGLPNDRFSAERPEGSISTLTIQRTEQRDSAMYRCASSLGANVMNTEAFFGQGTRLTVV.

The rearrangement joins TRBV5-6 to TRBJ2-1; 9 bases fit TRBD2. Germline trimming cut 1 base from V and 9 bases from J; bases unmatched to any gene: 11. The CDR3 is 16 residues long. CDR1 SGHDT and CDR2 YYEEEE come from the germline V gene. Here the CDR3 reads CASSLNLWRGGGEQFF. The CDR3 DNA sequence: TGTGCCAGCAGCTTGAACTTGTGGCGGGGGGGCGGTGAGCAGTTCTTC.

The gene calls are TRBV2 and TRBJ1-1; unclear D gene. The CDR3 is 10 amino acids. Per germline, CDR1 SNHLY and CDR2 FYNNEI. Trimming left V 5 bases short and J 7 bases short, with 5 bases between. CDR3 amino acids: CASSFIEAFF. Here the CDR3 DNA reads TGTGCCAGCAGTTTCATTGAAGCTTTCTTT.

The chain carries TRBV9 and TRBJ2-3, with TRBD2 as a possible D gene (6 bases). The germline V gene encodes CDR1 SGDLS and CDR2 YYNGEE. Trimming left V 4 bases short and J 0 bases short, with 9 bases between. The CDR3 is 14 residues long. In DNA form, the CDR3 reads TGTGCCAGCAGCCGACTAGTTAGCACAGATACGCAGTATTTT. Translated: CASSRLVSTDTQYF.

On this clone itself: An end of the junction differs from the germline gene, which may be a read error. The V gene is TRBV7-7, the J gene TRBJ2-7; TRBD2 aligns across 11 bases. Germline CDR1 SSHAT, CDR2 FNYEAQ (reference sequence). This CDR3 contains 14 residues. The CDR3 DNA reads as TGTGCTAGCAGCTTAGAAGGGACTAGCGGCGAGCAGTACTTC. It codes for CASSLEGTSGEQYF. Looking up the rest from reference TRBV7-7 and TRBJ2-7 gives the full variable domain: GAGVSQSPRYKVTKRGQDVTLRCDPISSHATLYWYQQALGQGPEFLTYFNYEAQPDKSGLPSDRFSAERPEGSISTLTIQRTEQRDSAMYRCASSLEGTSGEQYFGPGTRLTVT.

This clone was seen just once. The V call is TRBV19, the J call TRBJ2-3; D unclear. This CDR3 is built from 15 residues. Trimming cost V 0 bases and J 2 bases, with 9 bases left between them. Germline-derived CDR1 and CDR2 are LNHDA and SQIVND (reference sequence). The CDR3 region is CASSIERGITDTQYF. For the CDR3, the DNA is TGTGCCAGTAGTATAGAACGAGGAATCACAGATACGCAGTATTTT.

The chain links TRBV5-1 to TRBJ2-1; 9 nucleotides agree with TRBD2. The V gene end was trimmed by 2 bases and the J gene end by 4 bases; junction bases not matched to a gene: 10. The germline gives CDR1 SGHRS, CDR2 YFSETQ. The CDR3 runs 17 residues. CDR3 region: CASSFLAGGGAYNEQFF. The CDR3 bases are TGCGCCAGCAGCTTCCTGGCTGGCGGGGGGGCGTACAATGAGCAGTTCTTC.

The chain joins TRBV28 to TRBJ1-5, with D maybe TRBD1 (6 bases). The CDR3 has 14 amino acids. The V gene's germline CDR1 is MDHEN and CDR2 SYDVKM. V lost 7 bases, J lost 5 bases, and 15 bases lay in between. The CDR3 protein is CASNGADRHQPQHF. The CDR3 DNA follows: TGTGCCAGCAACGGGGCCGACAGGCATCAGCCCCAGCATTTT.

There are a few counts of this clone. The genes are TRBV5-1 and TRBJ2-5; 10 bases align to TRBD1. The germline CDR1 and CDR2 sequences are SGHRS and YFSETQ. CDR3 length: 14 residues. Trimming removed 2 bases from V and 5 bases from J; junction bases left unmatched: 3. This chain's CDR3 is CASSFDRGRETQYF. DNA of the CDR3: TGCGCCAGCAGCTTCGACAGGGGGCGGGAGACCCAGTACTTC.

The chain combines TRBV6-5 with TRBJ1-4; D not certain. The ends were cut back, 0 bases at V and 0 bases at J, with 8 bases in the middle. The germline V gene has CDR1 MNHEY and CDR2 SVGAGI. CDR3 length: 16 amino acids. The CDR3 DNA follows: TGTGCCAGCAGTTACTCGGCGGAAGCAACTAATGAAAAACTGTTTTTT. This translates into CASSYSAEATNEKLFF.

The V and J genes are TRBV7-6 and TRBJ2-1; 13 bases agree with TRBD2. Germline trimming cut 5 bases from V and 9 bases from J; bases unmatched to any gene: 13. The CDR3 contains 17 residues. Germline values: CDR1 SGHVS, CDR2 FNYEAQ. This CDR3 is CASSPGLAGSPGGEQFF. In nucleotides, the CDR3 is TGTGCCAGCAGCCCGGGACTAGCGGGATCACCAGGTGGTGAGCAGTTCTTC. The complete variable domain, with remaining parts taken from reference TRBV7-6 and TRBJ2-1, reads GAGVSQSPRYKVTKRGQDVALRCDPISGHVSLYWYRQALGQGPEFLTYFNYEAQQDKSGLPNDRFSAERPEGSISTLTIQRTEQRDSAMYRCASSPGLAGSPGGEQFFGPGTRLTVL.

The chain uses TRBV6-5 and TRBJ1-6; 10 positions match TRBD1. The CDR3 contains 15 residues. Germline V gene sequence: CDR1 MNHEY, CDR2 SVGAGI. The J segment lost 10 bases and the V segment lost 1 base, leaving 4 bases of the junction unmatched. The CDR3 bases are TGTGCCAGCAGTTACTTCGGGACAGGGGAATCACCCCTCCACTTT. Translating it yields CASSYFGTGESPLHF.

As DNA, the CDR3 is TGTGCCAGCAGCCCCGGGGGGGCGGGTACGCAGTATTTT. Amino acid sequence: CASSPGGAGTQYF. The rearrangement joins TRBV7-3 to TRBJ2-3, with 8 bases matching TRBD2. V lost 5 bases and J lost 8; bases outside the gene matches: 6. The CDR3 sequence is 13 residues long. Germline V gives CDR1 SGHTA, CDR2 FQGTGA.

V and J are TRBV30 and TRBJ2-1, with 7 bases lining up with TRBD2. CDR1 is GTSNPN, CDR2 SVGIG, per germline (reference sequence). The trim removed 0 bases at V and 0 bases at J, leaving 5 bases unmatched. The CDR3 spans 16 residues. As DNA, the CDR3 is TGTGCCTGGAGTGTGGGGGGGAGGAGCTCCTACAATGAGCAGTTCTTC. It translates to CAWSVGGRSSYNEQFF.